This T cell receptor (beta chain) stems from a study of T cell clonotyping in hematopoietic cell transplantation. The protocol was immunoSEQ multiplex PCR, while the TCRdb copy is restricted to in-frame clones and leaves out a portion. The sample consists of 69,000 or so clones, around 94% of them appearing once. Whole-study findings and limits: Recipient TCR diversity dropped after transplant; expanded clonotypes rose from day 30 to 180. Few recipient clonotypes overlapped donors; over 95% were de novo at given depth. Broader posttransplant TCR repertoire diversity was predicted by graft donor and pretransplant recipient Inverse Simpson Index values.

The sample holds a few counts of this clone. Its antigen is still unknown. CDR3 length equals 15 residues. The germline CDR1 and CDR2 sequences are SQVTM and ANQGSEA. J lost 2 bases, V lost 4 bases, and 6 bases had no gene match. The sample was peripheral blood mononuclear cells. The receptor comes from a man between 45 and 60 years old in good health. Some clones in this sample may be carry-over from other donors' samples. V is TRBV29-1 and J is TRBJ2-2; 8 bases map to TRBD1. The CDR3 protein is CSVGSRGHNTGELFF. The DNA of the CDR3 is TGCAGCGTTGGTAGCAGGGGGCATAACACCGGGGAGCTGTTTTTT.